In its sample, the clone carrying this T cell receptor beta chain was seen a few times. Its specificity is unknown. These data originate in a study of blood T cells in healthy people across ages. Turning to the study itself: Researchers report that template switching captured about one barcoded beta molecule per two T cells. General study results and limits: There was no known CMV status for donors, so expanded clonotype changes were possibly confounded. TCR beta diversity, measured per million T cells, fell in a roughly linear way with age.

Then a second PCR, running about 6 to 12 cycles, was carried out with a sample-barcoded 5' primer and a J-beta primer mix. Samples each returned at least 2.5 million CDR3-containing paired-end reads. Each CDR3 protein is one row after TCRdb ran MiXCR on the 5' RACE reads. The table lists about 1.6 million distinct CDR3 sequences, about 31% of them singletons, with roughly 12% in the top ten. V was clipped by 6 bases and J by 3 bases; unmatched bases: 7. The CDR3 has 15 amino acids. Germline CDR1 SGHAT, CDR2 FQNNGV. This TCR came from a woman under 40 in good health. Sequencing input: blood. V gene TRBV11-2 combines with J gene TRBJ2-3, with 9 bases matching TRBD1. This CDR3 reads CASRRPGTGTDTQYF. CDR3 bases: TGTGCCAGCAGACGGCCGGGGACAGGGACAGATACGCAGTATTTT.